This paragraph reports one TCR beta chain. Its matching antigen is unknown. TCRdb's table, derived via immunoSEQ multiplex PCR, lists solely in-frame clones and lacks some. The sample contains about 2.4 million clones, over 85% of which appear only once. This entry belongs to a study of shared clonotypes between healthy human individuals. Study-wide results and limits: Naive CD4 clonotypes overlapped across a handful of donors at roughly 5%.

The sequenced sample consisted of naive CD4+ T cells sorted from blood. Noted subset: CD45RA+ positively selected. This TCR came from a man younger than 30 in good health.

The chain's CDR3 is CASSQGAGPQETQYF. The CDR3 DNA reads TGCGCCAGCAGCCAGGGTGCAGGACCCCAAGAGACCCAGTACTTC. The V gene is TRBV5-1, the J gene TRBJ2-5; tentative D call: TRBD1 (5 bases). Trimming took off 4 bases at V and 1 base at J, with 14 bases between the two ends. Germline CDR1 is SGHRS and CDR2 is YFSETQ. This CDR3 contains 15 residues.